The sequence of this T cell receptor beta chain was determined in a study of T cell clonality in common variable immunodeficiency. Germline CDR1 reads LNHDA; CDR2 reads SQIVND (reference sequence). CDR3 size: 17 residues. Trimming cost V 5 bases and J 2 bases; bases outside gene matches: 7. This clone was seen many times. The DNA ends 3 residues before the CDR3 does, and the rest of the CDR3 is filled in from the germline J gene. Using immunoSEQ multiplex PCR, the repertoire was profiled, and TCRdb retains in-frame clones only, with some absent. The sample includes 35,000 to 50,000 clones, none of them occurring once.

The TCR was taken from a person aged 18 to 75 in good health. The sample consisted of peripheral blood mononuclear cells. The V gene is TRBV19, the J gene TRBJ2-3; the match to TRBD2 covers 13 bases. CDR3 residues: CASSPRLAGGHTDTQYF. Partial CDR3 DNA: TGTGCCAGTAGTCCCCGACTAGCGGGGGGACACACAGATACG. The entire variable domain, with the rest obtained from reference TRBV19 and TRBJ2-3, is as follows: DGGITQSPKYLFRKEGQNVTLSCEQNLNHDAMYWYRQDPGQGLRLIYYSQIVNDFQKGDIAEGYSVSREKKESFPLTVTSAQKNPTAFYLCASSPRLAGGHTDTQYFGPGTRLTVL.